A single sample gave rise to the 23 T cell receptor beta chains below, sequenced in a study of STAT5B mutations in CD4+ large granular lymphocyte leukemia (dated by TCRdb to about 2022). The library was produced with the immunoSEQ multiplex PCR assay. Here the immuneACCESS table is served through TCRdb, limited to in-frame sequences with V and J called. Missing clones are a known gap in these copies; in checked studies unresolved V genes cover under half, and the rest lacks a known reason. For this sample there are over 35,000 clones; about four fifths appear just once. The ten largest account for approximately 0.33% of the sample. Sequenced material: CD4+ T cells from blood buffy coats. These receptors all stem from a human donor in good health.

This chain joins TRBV28 and TRBJ1-5, with D possibly matching TRBD1 (5 bases). The V end was cut by 7 bases, the J end by 1 base, with 11 bases between. This CDR3 is built from 14 residues. Germline V gene sequence: CDR1 MDHEN, CDR2 SYDVKM. In nucleotides, the CDR3 is TGTGCCAGCAACTTCGGGGGGAGCAATCAGCCCCAGCATTTT. Residues: CASNFGGSNQPQHF. Together with reference TRBV28 and TRBJ1-5, the CDR3 gives the full variable domain: DVKVTQSSRYLVKRTGEKVFLECVQDMDHENMFWYRQDPGLGLRLIYFSYDVKMKEKGDIPEGYSVSREKKERFSLILESASTNQTSMYLCASNFGGSNQPQHFGDGTRLSIL.

The CDR3 protein is CASSKARGKGNPSGNTIYF. CDR3 in DNA: TGTGCCAGCAGCAAAGCCAGGGGTAAGGGGAATCCCTCTGGAAACACCATATATTTT. The V and J genes are TRBV21-1 and TRBJ1-3; the D call in the table, TRBD1, was not verified against the DNA. TRBV21-1 is recorded as a pseudogene. The length of the CDR3 is 19 residues.

J is TRBJ1-4 and V is TRBV5-8; 8 positions match TRBD1. With V trimmed by 2 bases and J by 0 bases, 6 bases remained unmatched. Germline CDR1 is SGHTS and CDR2 is YDEGEE. CDR3 length equals 17 residues. CDR3 sequence (DNA): TGTGCCAGCAGCTTTAGGCAGGGGGCTTCAACTAATGAAAAACTGTTTTTT. As protein: CASSFRQGASTNEKLFF.

The rearrangement joins TRBV5-8 to TRBJ2-7; the D gene is possibly TRBD1 (8 bases). The V and J ends lost 2 bases and 2 bases respectively, with 11 bases between them. The CDR3 has 14 residues. Per germline, CDR1 SGHTS and CDR2 YDEGEE. The CDR3, as DNA: TGTGCCAGCAGCTTACAGGGGGGGACCTACGAGCAGTACTTC. Translation gives CASSLQGGTYEQYF.

This clone was seen more than once but under ten times. The J gene is TRBJ2-2, the V gene TRBV2; TRBD1 matches at 7 bases. Germline assignment: CDR1 SNHLY and CDR2 FYNNEI. With 5 bases clipped from V and 13 bases from J, the junction kept 7 bases outside the gene matches. The CDR3 runs 12 residues. The CDR3 sequence is CASSQGTDPLFF. The CDR3 DNA sequence: TGTGCCAGCAGTCAAGGGACAGACCCGCTGTTTTTT. The variable domain in full, completed from reference TRBV2 and TRBJ2-2, reads EPEVTQTPSHQVTQMGQEVILRCVPISNHLYFYWYRQILGQKVEFLVSFYNNEISEKSEIFDDQFSVERPDGSNFTLKIRSTKLEDSAMYFCASSQGTDPLFFGEGSRLTVL.

The table lists this clone with a count of one. The chain is built from TRBV18 and TRBJ1-1; D gene unclear. The V and J ends lost 3 bases and 1 base respectively, with 6 bases between them. CDR1 is KGHSH, CDR2 LQKENI, per germline. This CDR3 is 13 amino acids long. CDR3 in amino acids: CASSPEANTEAFF. In DNA, the CDR3 is TGTGCCAGCTCACCGGAAGCGAACACTGAAGCTTTCTTT.

The chain couples TRBV27 to TRBJ1-1; weak D call: TRBD1 (6 bases). The ends were cut back, 4 bases at V and 1 base at J, with 16 bases in the middle. This CDR3 is 16 amino acids long. CDR1 is MNHEY and CDR2 is SMNVEV in the germline V gene (reference sequence). CDR3 loop: CASSSLQGRQNTEAFF. The CDR3, as DNA: TGTGCCAGCAGTTCCCTACAGGGACGGCAGAACACTGAAGCTTTCTTT.

The rearrangement joins TRBV11-3 to TRBJ2-3, with 9 bases aligning to TRBD2. After removal of 4 bases from V and 2 bases from J, the junction contained 4 bases not matched to a gene. Germline V gene data show CDR1 as SGHNT and CDR2 as YENEEA. The CDR3 covers 15 residues. The CDR3 DNA reads TGTGCCAGCAGCTCCGCTAGCGGGAACACAGATACGCAGTATTTT. Its translation is CASSSASGNTDTQYF.

This clone has just a few counts. This rearrangement joins TRBV4-1 to TRBJ1-1; 9 bases are a match to TRBD1. Looked up from germline, CDR1 is MGHRA and CDR2 is YSYEKL. The V and J ends lost 2 bases and 1 base, in that order; junction bases with no gene match: 5. This CDR3 is built from 16 residues. CDR3 protein: CASSQPDRGANTEAFF. DNA of the CDR3: TGCGCCAGCAGCCAACCAGACAGGGGGGCGAACACTGAAGCTTTCTTT.

CDR3 sequence: CASVQVGGGDTQYF. In DNA form, the CDR3 reads TGTGCCAGCGTCCAAGTGGGGGGGGGAGATACGCAGTATTTT. The chain is built from TRBV6-5 and TRBJ2-3; 7 bases align to TRBD2. The ends lost 8 bases at V and 5 bases at J; junction bases unmatched: 10. Germline V lookup: CDR1 MNHEY, CDR2 SVGAGI. This CDR3 has 14 residues.

Details on this clone: A read error may produce the germline difference seen at one junction end. CDR3 amino acids: CASSLDDRASGF. In nucleotides, the CDR3 is TGTGCCAGCAGCTTAGATGATAGAGCCTCCGGCTTT. This chain connects TRBV7-9 to TRBJ1-1, with D unresolved. This CDR3 spans 12 amino acids. Germline-derived CDR1 and CDR2 are SEHNR and FQNEAQ (reference sequence).

The chain uses TRBV7-2 and TRBJ2-5, with 11 bases matching TRBD2. Germline values: CDR1 SGHTA, CDR2 FQGNSA. The CDR3 sequence is 14 residues long. J gave up 9 bases and V 5 bases, and 8 bases lay outside the gene matches. This CDR3 is CASSLVGTSGSQYF. CDR3 coding DNA: TGTGCCAGCAGCCTAGTTGGGACTAGCGGATCCCAGTACTTC.

V is TRBV10-2 and J is TRBJ1-2, with D tentatively TRBD1 (6 bases). CDR1 is WSHSY and CDR2 is SAAADI in the germline V gene. V gave up 5 bases and J gave up 4 bases, with 14 bases separating them. The CDR3 covers 14 residues. The CDR3 is CASSLQGGSYGYTF. CDR3 sequence (DNA): TGCGCCAGCAGTTTACAGGGAGGTAGCTATGGCTACACCTTC.

The V gene is TRBV29-1, the J gene TRBJ1-4; 7 bases are a match to TRBD1. The CDR3 extends over 13 amino acids. Germline V CDR1 and CDR2: SQVTM, ANQGSEA. V was pared by 3 bases and J by 3 bases, with 1 base of the junction left unmatched. The CDR3 protein is CSVDDRANEKLFF. The CDR3 DNA follows: TGCAGCGTTGATGACAGGGCTAATGAAAAACTGTTTTTT.

The chain carries TRBV11-2 and TRBJ2-1; 13 bases fit TRBD2. The CDR3 has 14 residues. The ends lost 5 bases at V and 9 bases at J; junction bases unmatched: 4. CDR1 is SGHAT and CDR2 is FQNNGV in the germline V gene. The CDR3: CASSPGTSGAEQFF. DNA for the CDR3: TGTGCCAGCAGCCCCGGGACTAGCGGGGCTGAGCAGTTCTTC.

The V and J genes are TRBV30 and TRBJ1-6, with D unclear. Germline V gene lookup returns CDR1 GTSNPN and CDR2 SVGIG (reference sequence). There are 12 residues in the CDR3. V dropped 2 bases and J dropped 6 bases, with 5 bases sitting between them. In DNA, the CDR3 is TGTGCCTGGAGTTCGGGTAATTCACCCCTCCACTTT. This translates into CAWSSGNSPLHF.

The rearrangement joins TRBV7-9 to TRBJ1-3, with D possibly TRBD1 on 5 matching bases. CDR3 size: 14 residues. The V gene lost 4 bases and the J gene lost 0 bases, with 7 bases spanning the gap. Looked up from germline, CDR1 is SEHNR and CDR2 is FQNEAQ (reference sequence). CDR3 nucleotide sequence: TGTGCCAGCAGCTGGGGGGACTCTGGAAACACCATATATTTT. The encoded protein is CASSWGDSGNTIYF.

In its sample, this clone was seen a few times. The J gene is TRBJ2-7, the V gene TRBV10-1; 8 bases map to TRBD2. CDR3 length: 14 amino acids. Germline-derived CDR1 and CDR2 are WNHNN and SYGVQD (reference sequence). V trimming: 2 bases; J trimming: 5 bases; junction bases outside the gene matches: 5. CDR3 sequence (DNA): TGCGCCAGCAGTGAGAACGGGAGGGCCCACGAGCAGTACTTC. It specifies CASSENGRAHEQYF.

Notes on this clone: Since the CDR3 does not end with the conserved phenylalanine or tryptophan, this likely comes from a read error. The chain joins TRBV25-1 to TRBJ2-7, with 7 bases that match TRBD1. The V gene's germline CDR1 is MGHDK and CDR2 SYGVNS. This CDR3 is built from 14 residues. V gave up 5 bases and J gave up 2 bases; unmatched junction bases: 6. CDR3 nucleotides: TGTGCCAGCAGTCCCCCTGGGACAGCCTACGAGCAGTACCTC. Translation: CASSPPGTAYEQYL.

This clone is a singleton in its sample. The chain has TRBV18 and TRBJ1-3, with D possibly matching TRBD1 (6 bases). The V end lost 8 bases, the J end lost 4 bases, and 18 bases lay between the germline ends. The germline gives CDR1 KGHSH, CDR2 LQKENI. CDR3 length: 15 amino acids. The CDR3 DNA sequence: TGTGCCAGCCGAACCGGGACAACTGGGGGAAACACCATATATTTT. This encodes CASRTGTTGGNTIYF.

The chain uses TRBV7-2 and TRBJ1-2; 9 nucleotides match TRBD1. The germline gives CDR1 SGHTA, CDR2 FQGNSA. The V segment lost 5 bases and the J segment 6 bases; nucleotides outside the gene matches: 13. The CDR3 contains 16 residues. The CDR3 protein is CASSLSSGTGNNGYTF. The DNA of the CDR3 is TGTGCCAGCAGCCTAAGTTCGGGGACAGGGAATAATGGCTACACCTTC.

The V and J genes are TRBV30 and TRBJ1-5; possible D gene TRBD1, 5 bases. This CDR3 comprises 13 residues. The germline CDR1 and CDR2 sequences are GTSNPN and SVGIG (reference sequence). The V end lost 1 base, the J end lost 4 bases, and 8 bases lay between the germline ends. This CDR3 is CAWSARGNQPQHF. The CDR3 bases are TGTGCCTGGAGTGCACGGGGGAATCAGCCCCAGCATTTT. The entire variable domain, with the rest obtained from reference TRBV30 and TRBJ1-5, is as follows: SQTIHQWPATLVQPVGSPLSLECTVEGTSNPNLYWYRQAAGRGLQLLFYSVGIGQISSEVPQNLSASRPQDRQFILSSKKLLLSDSGFYLCAWSARGNQPQHFGDGTRLSIL.

The V and J genes are TRBV11-3 and TRBJ1-3; the D gene is possibly TRBD1 (5 bases). V lost 0 bases, J lost 4 bases, and 10 bases lay in between. Germline V gene data show CDR1 as SGHNT and CDR2 as YENEEA. This CDR3 region has 15 residues. CDR3 in DNA: TGTGCCAGCAGCTTAGACGGACACGAGGGAAACACCATATATTTT. Its translation is CASSLDGHEGNTIYF.